This T cell receptor beta chain was retrieved from a study of T cell responses to AZD1222 COVID-19 vaccine. Study outcomes and limitations: The study identified only five to seven AZD1222 recipients as seropositive at baseline. Donors were mostly white British, more females; clonal diversity possibly underestimated. There were repertoire samples only from the period after the peak T cell response. At 160-218 and 743-854, vaccine-associated CD4 TCRs were dominant, and they spanned spike.

The protocol was immunoSEQ multiplex PCR, while the TCRdb copy is restricted to in-frame clones and leaves out a portion. The data show fewer than 120,000 clones, 85% to 90% seen once. Remarks on this clone: Its target is unknown.

V was pared by 0 bases and J by 8 bases, with 7 bases of the junction left unmatched. This CDR3 region has 16 residues. Germline CDR1 is SGHNT and CDR2 is YYREEE (reference sequence). This sequence was found in an adult who received the AZD1222 COVID-19 vaccine. The input for sequencing was peripheral blood, taken 28 days after the second AZD1222 dose. V usage is TRBV5-4 and J usage is TRBJ2-1; TRBD1 agrees at 11 bases. The CDR3 coding sequence is TGTGCCAGCAGCTTGGCGGGACAGGGGGTTCGGGATGAGCAGTTCTTC. Translating it yields CASSLAGQGVRDEQFF. The variable domain in full, completed from reference TRBV5-4 and TRBJ2-1, reads ETGVTQSPTHLIKTRGQQVTLRCSSQSGHNTVSWYQQALGQGPQFIFQYYREEENGRGNFPPRFSGLQFPNYSSELNVNALELDDSALYLCASSLAGQGVRDEQFFGPGTRLTVL.